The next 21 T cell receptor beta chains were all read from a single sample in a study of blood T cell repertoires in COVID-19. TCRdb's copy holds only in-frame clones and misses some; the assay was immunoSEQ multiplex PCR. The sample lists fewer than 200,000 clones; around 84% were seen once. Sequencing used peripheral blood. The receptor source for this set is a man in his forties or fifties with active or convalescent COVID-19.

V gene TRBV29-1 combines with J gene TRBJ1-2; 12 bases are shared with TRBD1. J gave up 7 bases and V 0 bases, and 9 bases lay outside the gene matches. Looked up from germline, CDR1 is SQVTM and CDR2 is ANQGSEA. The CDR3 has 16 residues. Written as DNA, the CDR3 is TGCAGCGTTGAAGATCTAGGGACAGGGGGCTCGCGTGGCTACACCTTC. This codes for CSVEDLGTGGSRGYTF.

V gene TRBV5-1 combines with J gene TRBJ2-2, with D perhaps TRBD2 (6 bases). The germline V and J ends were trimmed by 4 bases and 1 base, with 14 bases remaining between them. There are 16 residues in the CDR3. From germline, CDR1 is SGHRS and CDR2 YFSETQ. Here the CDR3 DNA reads TGCGCCAGCAGCCTCAGCGGGCGGGTGAACACCGGGGAGCTGTTTTTT. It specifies CASSLSGRVNTGELFF.

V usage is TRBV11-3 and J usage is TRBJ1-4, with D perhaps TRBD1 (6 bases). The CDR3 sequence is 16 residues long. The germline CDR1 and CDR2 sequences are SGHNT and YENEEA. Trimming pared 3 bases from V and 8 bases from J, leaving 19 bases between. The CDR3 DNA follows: TGTGCCAGCAGCTTCTCCTCAGGGGTACGTCGAGAAAAACTGTTTTTT. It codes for CASSFSSGVRREKLFF.

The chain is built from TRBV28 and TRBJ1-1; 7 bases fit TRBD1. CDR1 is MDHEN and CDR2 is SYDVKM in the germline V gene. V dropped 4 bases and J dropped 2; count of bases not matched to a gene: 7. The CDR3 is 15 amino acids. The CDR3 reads CASSSPPGGNTEAFF. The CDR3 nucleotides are TGTGCCAGCAGTTCCCCCCCAGGGGGTAACACTGAAGCTTTCTTT.

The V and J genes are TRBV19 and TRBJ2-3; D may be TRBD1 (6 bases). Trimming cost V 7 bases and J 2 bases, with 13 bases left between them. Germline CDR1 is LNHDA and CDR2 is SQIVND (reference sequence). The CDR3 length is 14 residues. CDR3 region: CASTDDRSTDTQYF. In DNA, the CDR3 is TGTGCCAGTACCGACGACAGGTCCACAGATACGCAGTATTTT.

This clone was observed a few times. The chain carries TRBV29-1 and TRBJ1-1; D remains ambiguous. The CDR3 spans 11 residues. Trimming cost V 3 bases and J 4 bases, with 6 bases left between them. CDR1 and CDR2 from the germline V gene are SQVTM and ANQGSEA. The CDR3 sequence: CSVDQVTEAFF. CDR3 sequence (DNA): TGCAGCGTTGACCAGGTCACTGAAGCTTTCTTT.

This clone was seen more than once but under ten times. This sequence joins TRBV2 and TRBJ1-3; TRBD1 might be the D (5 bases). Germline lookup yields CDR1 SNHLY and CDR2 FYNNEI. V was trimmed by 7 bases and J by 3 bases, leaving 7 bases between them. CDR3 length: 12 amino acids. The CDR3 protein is CASTQGGNTIYF. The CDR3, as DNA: TGTGCCAGCACCCAGGGTGGAAACACCATATATTTT.

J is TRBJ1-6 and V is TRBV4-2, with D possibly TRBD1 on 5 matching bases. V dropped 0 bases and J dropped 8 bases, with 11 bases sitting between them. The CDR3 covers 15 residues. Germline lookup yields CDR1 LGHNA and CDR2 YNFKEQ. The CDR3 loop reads CASSQDRVKDSPLHF. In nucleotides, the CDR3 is TGTGCCAGCAGCCAAGACAGGGTGAAGGATTCACCCCTCCACTTT.

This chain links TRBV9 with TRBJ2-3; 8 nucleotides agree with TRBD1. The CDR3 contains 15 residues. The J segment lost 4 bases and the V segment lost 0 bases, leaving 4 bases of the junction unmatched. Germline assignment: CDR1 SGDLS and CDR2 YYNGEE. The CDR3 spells CASSVEAGGPDTQYF. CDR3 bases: TGTGCCAGCAGCGTAGAGGCAGGGGGCCCAGATACGCAGTATTTT.

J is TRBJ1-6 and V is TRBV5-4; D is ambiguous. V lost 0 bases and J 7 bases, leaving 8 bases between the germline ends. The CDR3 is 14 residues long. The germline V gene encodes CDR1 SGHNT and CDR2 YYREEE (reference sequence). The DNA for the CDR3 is TGTGCCAGCAGCTTGGGACTGCAAAATTCACCCCTCCACTTT. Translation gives CASSLGLQNSPLHF.

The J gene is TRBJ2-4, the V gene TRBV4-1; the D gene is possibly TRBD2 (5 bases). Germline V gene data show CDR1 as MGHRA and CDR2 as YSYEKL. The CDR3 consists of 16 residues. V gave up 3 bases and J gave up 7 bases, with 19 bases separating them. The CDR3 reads CASSHDELALMNIQYF. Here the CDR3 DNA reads TGCGCCAGCAGCCATGACGAGCTAGCCCTAATGAACATTCAGTACTTC.

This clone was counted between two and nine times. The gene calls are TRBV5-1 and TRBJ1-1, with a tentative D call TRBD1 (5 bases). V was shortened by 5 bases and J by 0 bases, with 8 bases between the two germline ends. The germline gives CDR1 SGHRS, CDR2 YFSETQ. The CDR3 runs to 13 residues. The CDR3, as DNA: TGCGCCAGCAGTTACAGGATGAACACTGAAGCTTTCTTT. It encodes CASSYRMNTEAFF.

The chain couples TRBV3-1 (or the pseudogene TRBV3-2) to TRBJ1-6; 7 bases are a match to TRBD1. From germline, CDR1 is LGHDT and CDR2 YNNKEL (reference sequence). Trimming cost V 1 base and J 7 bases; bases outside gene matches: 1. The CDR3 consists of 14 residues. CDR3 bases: TGTGCCAGCAGCCAAGTGGACAGGAATTCACCCCTCCACTTT. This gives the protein CASSQVDRNSPLHF.

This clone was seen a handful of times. The CDR3 region has the DNA TGTGCCAGTAGTCCCAGCCTGACAGGGAACGAGCAGTACTTC. This sequence encodes CASSPSLTGNEQYF. The chain combines TRBV19 with TRBJ2-7; 7 bases line up with TRBD1. The CDR3 runs 14 residues. The V gene end was trimmed by 5 bases and the J gene end by 5 bases; junction bases not matched to a gene: 9. The germline V gene encodes CDR1 LNHDA and CDR2 SQIVND (reference sequence).

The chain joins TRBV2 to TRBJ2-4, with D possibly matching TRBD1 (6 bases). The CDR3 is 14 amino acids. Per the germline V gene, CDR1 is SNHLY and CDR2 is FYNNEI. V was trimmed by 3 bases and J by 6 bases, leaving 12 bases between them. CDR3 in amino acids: CASSDLRGINIQYF. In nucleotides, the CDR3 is TGTGCCAGCAGTGATTTGAGGGGGATAAACATTCAGTACTTC.

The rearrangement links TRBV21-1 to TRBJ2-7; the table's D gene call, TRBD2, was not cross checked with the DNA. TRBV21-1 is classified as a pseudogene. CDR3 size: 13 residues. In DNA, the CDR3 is TGTGCCAGCAGCAAATGGACTGGTTACGAGCAGTACTTC. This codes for CASSKWTGYEQYF.

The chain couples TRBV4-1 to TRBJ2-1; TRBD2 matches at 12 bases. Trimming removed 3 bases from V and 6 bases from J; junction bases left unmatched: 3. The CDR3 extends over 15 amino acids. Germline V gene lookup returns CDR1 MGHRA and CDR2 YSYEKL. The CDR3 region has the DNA TGCGCCAGCAGCCACTCTAGCGGGGGGGCCAATGAGCAGTTCTTC. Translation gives CASSHSSGGANEQFF.

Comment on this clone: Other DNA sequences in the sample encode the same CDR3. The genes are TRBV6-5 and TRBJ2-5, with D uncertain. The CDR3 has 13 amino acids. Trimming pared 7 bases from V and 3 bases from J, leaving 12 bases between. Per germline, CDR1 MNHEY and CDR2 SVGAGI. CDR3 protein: CASNITPEETQYF. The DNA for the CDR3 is TGTGCCAGCAACATAACACCCGAAGAGACCCAGTACTTC.

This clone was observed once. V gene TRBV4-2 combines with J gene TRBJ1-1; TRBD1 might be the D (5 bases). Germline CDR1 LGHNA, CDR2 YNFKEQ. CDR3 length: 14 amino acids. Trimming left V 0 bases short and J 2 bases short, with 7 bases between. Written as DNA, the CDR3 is TGTGCCAGCAGCCAAGAAGACAGTAACACTGAAGCTTTCTTT. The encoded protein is CASSQEDSNTEAFF.

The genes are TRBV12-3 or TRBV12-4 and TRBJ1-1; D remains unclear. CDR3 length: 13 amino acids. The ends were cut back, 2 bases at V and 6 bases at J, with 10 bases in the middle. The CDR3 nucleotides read TGTGCCAGCAGTTTATCACGGCGGGCTGAAGCTTTCTTT. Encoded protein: CASSLSRRAEAFF.

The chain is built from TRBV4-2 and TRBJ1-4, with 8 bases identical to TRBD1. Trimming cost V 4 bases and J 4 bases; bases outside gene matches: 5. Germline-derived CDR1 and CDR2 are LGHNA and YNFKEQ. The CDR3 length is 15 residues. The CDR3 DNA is TGTGCCAGCAGCCGAGCGGGACAGGTTAATGAAAAACTGTTTTTT. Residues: CASSRAGQVNEKLFF.